This T cell receptor beta chain was recorded in a study of identical twins. Study results and caveats: While abundant cord blood beta clonotypes carried fewer insertions, memory repertoires showed no such pattern.

The table lists this clonotype with many counts. Its antigen is not known. The V gene lost 4 bases and the J gene lost 3 bases, with 5 bases spanning the gap. There are 12 residues in the CDR3. Each cDNA held unique molecular identifiers, and template switching gave it a universal primer site. A single record per CDR3 protein comes from TCRdb applying MiXCR to the 5' RACE reads. The sample lists 200,000 to 250,000 distinct CDR3 sequences, 6.5% to 9% occurring once. This sample also belongs to another study, concerning yellow fever vaccine responses in identical twins. That paper states: Vaccine-induced T cell responses in twins were reportedly observed to appear partly convergent, partly personalized.

Sequencing input: CD8+ T cells sorted from blood. This sequence originates from a woman younger than 35 in good health. The V gene is TRBV12-3 or TRBV12-4, the J gene TRBJ2-3, with a possible D match to TRBD2 (5 bases). CDR3 in DNA: TGTGCCAGCAGTTGGGAGACAGATACGCAGTATTTT. This gives the protein CASSWETDTQYF.